The rows below give T cell receptor beta chains drawn from one sample of a study of OX40 agonist ivuxolimab in advanced cancers. The protocol was immunoSEQ multiplex PCR, while the TCRdb copy is restricted to in-frame clones and leaves out a portion. The sample yields some 58,000 clones, just under 85% seen once. The sequences come from CD4+ or CD8+ T cells sorted from blood, collected in a trial of the OX40 agonist ivuxolimab. The receptors shown here come from an adult with an advanced solid tumor such as melanoma, head and neck, liver or kidney cancer. Both conserved end residues are part of each CDR3. The order of the fields is D gene, V gene, J gene, clone size, CDR3 DNA, CDR3 protein. A D gene is named only where the DNA matches it firmly. Some rows mark clone size as missing; the rest say once, few, many or name a class of expanded clone.

d_gene: TRBD1
v_gene: TRBV27
j_gene: TRBJ2-7
abundance: once
CDR3nt: TGTGCCAGCAGTTTCCAACTGACAGGGAACTCCTACGAGCAGTACTTC
CDR3aa: CASSFQLTGNSYEQYF

d_gene: NA
v_gene: TRBV23-1
j_gene: TRBJ1-5
abundance: NA
CDR3nt: TGCGCCAGCAGTCAACCCCTGCGACAGGACAATCAGCCCCAGCATTTT
CDR3aa: CASSQPLRQDNQPQHF

d_gene: NA
v_gene: TRBV5-1
j_gene: TRBJ2-4
abundance: once
CDR3nt: TGCGCCAGCAGCTTGGAGGGGGGAACCAAAAACATTCAGTACTTC
CDR3aa: CASSLEGGTKNIQYF

d_gene: NA
v_gene: TRBV9
j_gene: TRBJ1-5
abundance: NA
CDR3nt: TGTGCCAGCAGCGTTTCGTTGAATCAGCCCCAGCATTTT
CDR3aa: CASSVSLNQPQHF

d_gene: TRBD1
v_gene: TRBV6-5
j_gene: TRBJ2-5
abundance: NA
CDR3nt: TGTGCCAGCAGTTGGGACAGGGTCGACCAAGAGACCCAGTACTTC
CDR3aa: CASSWDRVDQETQYF

d_gene: NA
v_gene: TRBV2
j_gene: TRBJ2-2
abundance: NA
CDR3nt: TGTGCCAGCACGAGACAGCAGAACACCGGGGAGCTGTTTTTT
CDR3aa: CASTRQQNTGELFF

d_gene: NA
v_gene: TRBV7-3
j_gene: TRBJ1-6
abundance: medium-sized
CDR3nt: TGTGCCAGCAGCTACTCCCCGGACTGGAATTCACCCCTCCACTTT
CDR3aa: CASSYSPDWNSPLHF

d_gene: NA
v_gene: TRBV7-6
j_gene: TRBJ1-1
abundance: NA
CDR3nt: TGTGCCATCTCGGACAGAGGGAACACTGAAGCTTTCTTT
CDR3aa: CAISDRGNTEAFF

d_gene: NA
v_gene: TRBV10-3
j_gene: TRBJ1-2
abundance: NA
CDR3nt: TGTGCCATCCTCCAGGAGCTGCCCTATGGCTACACCTTC
CDR3aa: CAILQELPYGYTF

d_gene: NA
v_gene: TRBV15
j_gene: TRBJ2-1
abundance: NA
CDR3nt: TGTGCCACCAGCAGAGTAACGGATGAGCAGTTCTTC
CDR3aa: CATSRVTDEQFF

d_gene: NA
v_gene: TRBV7-2
j_gene: TRBJ1-4
abundance: NA
CDR3nt: TGTGCCAGCAGCTTAGGAGGGGTAGATGAAAAACTGTTTTTT
CDR3aa: CASSLGGVDEKLFF

d_gene: NA
v_gene: TRBV5-1
j_gene: TRBJ1-1
abundance: few
CDR3nt: TGCGCCAGCAGCCCCGAGGGCAGTCCTATGAACACTGAAGCTTTCTTT
CDR3aa: CASSPEGSPMNTEAFF

d_gene: NA
v_gene: TRBV5-6
j_gene: TRBJ1-4
abundance: NA
CDR3nt: TGTGCCAGCAGCTTGAGCGGGGGACCCCTAAATGAAAAACTGTTTTTT
CDR3aa: CASSLSGGPLNEKLFF

d_gene: NA
v_gene: TRBV28
j_gene: TRBJ2-7
abundance: NA
CDR3nt: TGTGCCATCCCTGACGTTAGGACGACCTACGAGCAGTACTTC
CDR3aa: CAIPDVRTTYEQYF